The clone carrying this T cell receptor beta chain was picked up a small number of times. Its matching antigen is unknown. The entry originates in a study of T cell repertoires in cytomegalovirus infection. TCRdb reanalysed the reads using MiXCR and keeps one entry per CDR3 protein. The sample consists of 150,000 to 200,000 distinct CDR3 sequences, roughly 27% of them appearing once. This CDR3 spans 13 amino acids. Germline-derived CDR1 and CDR2 are MRHNA and SNTAGT. Trimming removed 8 bases from V and 1 base from J, with 11 bases in between. Points from the study as a whole: Of the TCR beta families, the public ones yielded a cumulative frequency that identified carriers of CMV plus the relevant HLA.

Sequences were obtained from PBMCs. The chain is built from TRBV6-4 and TRBJ1-1, with no clear D. The TCR was taken from a human donor in good health (CMV status not recorded). Some clones in this sample may be carry-over from other donors' samples. The CDR3 is CASSVQANTEAFF. The DNA of the CDR3 is TGTGCCAGCTCGGTACAAGCGAACACTGAAGCTTTCTTT.